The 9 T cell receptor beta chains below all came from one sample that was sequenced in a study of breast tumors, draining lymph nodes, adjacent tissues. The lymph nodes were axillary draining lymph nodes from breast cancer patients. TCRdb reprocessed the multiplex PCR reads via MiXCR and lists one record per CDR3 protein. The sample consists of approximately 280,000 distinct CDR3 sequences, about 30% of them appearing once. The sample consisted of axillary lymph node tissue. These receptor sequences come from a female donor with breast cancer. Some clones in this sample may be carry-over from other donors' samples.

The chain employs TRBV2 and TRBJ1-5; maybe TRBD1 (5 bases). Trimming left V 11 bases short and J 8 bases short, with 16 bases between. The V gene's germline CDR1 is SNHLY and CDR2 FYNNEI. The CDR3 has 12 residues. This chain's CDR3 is CAGTDSFKPQHF. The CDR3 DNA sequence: TGTGCCGGCACAGACAGTTTCAAGCCCCAGCATTTT.

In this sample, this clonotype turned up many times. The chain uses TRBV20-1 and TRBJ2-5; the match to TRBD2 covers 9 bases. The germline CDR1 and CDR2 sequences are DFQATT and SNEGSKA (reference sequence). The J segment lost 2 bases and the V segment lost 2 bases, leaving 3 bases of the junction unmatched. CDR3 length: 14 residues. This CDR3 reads CSARPLAGQETQYF. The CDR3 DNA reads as TGCAGTGCTAGACCCCTAGCGGGACAAGAGACCCAGTACTTC.

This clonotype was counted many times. The CDR3 is CASTPRPGVSSGRVWNEQFF. In DNA form, the CDR3 reads TGCGCCAGCACCCCCCGACCTGGTGTATCTAGCGGGAGGGTTTGGAATGAGCAGTTCTTC. The chain couples TRBV5-1 to TRBJ2-1; the match to TRBD2 covers 12 bases. The length of the CDR3 is 20 residues. Germline CDR1 reads SGHRS; CDR2 reads YFSETQ. Germline trimming cut 6 bases from V and 7 bases from J; bases unmatched to any gene: 23.

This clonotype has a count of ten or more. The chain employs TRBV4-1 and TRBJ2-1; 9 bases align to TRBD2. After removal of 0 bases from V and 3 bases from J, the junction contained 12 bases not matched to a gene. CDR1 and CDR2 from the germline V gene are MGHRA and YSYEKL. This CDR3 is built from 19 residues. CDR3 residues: CASSQEEGGAGGFYNEQFF. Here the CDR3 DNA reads TGCGCCAGCAGCCAAGAGGAAGGTGGAGCGGGAGGCTTCTACAATGAGCAGTTCTTC.

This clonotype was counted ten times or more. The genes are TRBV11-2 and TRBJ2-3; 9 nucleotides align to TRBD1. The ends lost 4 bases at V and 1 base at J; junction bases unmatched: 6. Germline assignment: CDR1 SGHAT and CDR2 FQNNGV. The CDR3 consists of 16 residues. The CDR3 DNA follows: TGTGCCAGCAGCTCCGGACAGGGGAGGGGCACAGATACGCAGTATTTT. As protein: CASSSGQGRGTDTQYF.

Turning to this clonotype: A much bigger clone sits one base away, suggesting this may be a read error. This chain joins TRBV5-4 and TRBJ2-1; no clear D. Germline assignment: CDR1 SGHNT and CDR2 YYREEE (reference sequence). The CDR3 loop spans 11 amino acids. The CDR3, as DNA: TGTGCCGGCAGCTTGAAGTTGGAGCAGTTCTTC. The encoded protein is CAGSLKLEQFF.

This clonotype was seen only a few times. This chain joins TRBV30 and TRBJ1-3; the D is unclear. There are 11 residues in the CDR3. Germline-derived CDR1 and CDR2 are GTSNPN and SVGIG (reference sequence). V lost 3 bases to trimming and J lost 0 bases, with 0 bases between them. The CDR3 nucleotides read TGTGCCTGGAGCTCTGGAAACACCATATATTTT. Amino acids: CAWSSGNTIYF.

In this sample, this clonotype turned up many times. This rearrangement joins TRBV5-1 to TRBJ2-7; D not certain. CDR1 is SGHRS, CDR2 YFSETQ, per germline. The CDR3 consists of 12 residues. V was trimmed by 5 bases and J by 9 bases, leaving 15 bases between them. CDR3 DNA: TGCGCCAGCAGTCATTCAGGCCCCCCGCAGTACTTC. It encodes CASSHSGPPQYF.

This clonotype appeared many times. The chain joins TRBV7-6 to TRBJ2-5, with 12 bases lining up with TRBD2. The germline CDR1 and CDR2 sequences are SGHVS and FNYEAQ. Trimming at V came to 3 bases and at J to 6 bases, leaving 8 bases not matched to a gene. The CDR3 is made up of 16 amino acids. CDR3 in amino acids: CASSFRTSGMGKTQYF. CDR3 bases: TGTGCCAGCAGCTTTCGGACTAGCGGGATGGGAAAGACCCAGTACTTC.